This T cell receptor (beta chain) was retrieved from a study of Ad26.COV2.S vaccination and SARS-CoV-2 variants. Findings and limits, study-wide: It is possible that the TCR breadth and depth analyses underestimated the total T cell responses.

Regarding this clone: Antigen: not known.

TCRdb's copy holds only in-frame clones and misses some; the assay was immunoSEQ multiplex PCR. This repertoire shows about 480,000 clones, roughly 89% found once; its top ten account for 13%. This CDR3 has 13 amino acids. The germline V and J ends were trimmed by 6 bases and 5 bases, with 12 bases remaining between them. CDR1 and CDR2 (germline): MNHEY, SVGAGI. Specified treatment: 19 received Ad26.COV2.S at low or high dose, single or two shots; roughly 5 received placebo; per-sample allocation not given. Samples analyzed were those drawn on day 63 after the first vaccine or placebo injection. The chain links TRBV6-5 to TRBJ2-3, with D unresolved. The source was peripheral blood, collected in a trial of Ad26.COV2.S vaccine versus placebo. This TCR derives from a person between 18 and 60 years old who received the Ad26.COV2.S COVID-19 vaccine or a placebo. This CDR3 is CASRNLIVDTQYF. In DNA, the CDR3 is TGTGCCAGCAGGAATCTGATTGTAGATACGCAGTATTTT.